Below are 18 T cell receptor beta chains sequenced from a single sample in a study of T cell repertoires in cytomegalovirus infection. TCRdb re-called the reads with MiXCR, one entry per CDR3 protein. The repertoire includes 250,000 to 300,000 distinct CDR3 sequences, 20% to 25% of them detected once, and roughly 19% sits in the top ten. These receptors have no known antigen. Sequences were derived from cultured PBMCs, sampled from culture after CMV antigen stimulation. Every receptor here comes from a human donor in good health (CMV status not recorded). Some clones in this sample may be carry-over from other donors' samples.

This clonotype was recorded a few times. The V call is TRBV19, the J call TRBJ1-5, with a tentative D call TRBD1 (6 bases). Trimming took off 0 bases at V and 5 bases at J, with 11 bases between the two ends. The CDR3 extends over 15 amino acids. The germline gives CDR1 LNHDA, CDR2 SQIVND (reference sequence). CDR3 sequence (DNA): TGTGCCAGTAGTATAGACAGGGGATCGTATCAGCCCCAGCATTTT. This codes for CASSIDRGSYQPQHF.

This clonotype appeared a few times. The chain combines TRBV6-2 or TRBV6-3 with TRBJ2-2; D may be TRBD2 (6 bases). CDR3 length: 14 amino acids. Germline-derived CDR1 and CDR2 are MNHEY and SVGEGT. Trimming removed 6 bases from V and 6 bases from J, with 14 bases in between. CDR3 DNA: TGTGCCAGCAGCAAACTAGCTAGTTCCGGGGAGCTGTTTTTT. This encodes CASSKLASSGELFF.

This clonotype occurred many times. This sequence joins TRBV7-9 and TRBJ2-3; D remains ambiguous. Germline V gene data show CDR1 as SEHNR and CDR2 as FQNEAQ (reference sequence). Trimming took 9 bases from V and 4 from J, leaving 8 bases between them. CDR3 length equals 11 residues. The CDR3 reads CASQNADTQYF. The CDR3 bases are TGTGCCAGTCAAAATGCAGATACGCAGTATTTT.

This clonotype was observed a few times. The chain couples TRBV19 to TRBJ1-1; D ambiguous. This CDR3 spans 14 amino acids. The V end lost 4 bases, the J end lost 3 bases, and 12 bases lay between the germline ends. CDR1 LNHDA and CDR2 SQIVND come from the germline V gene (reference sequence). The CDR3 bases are TGTGCCAGTAGTAAAGAGGAGGGATACACTGAAGCTTTCTTT. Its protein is CASSKEEGYTEAFF.

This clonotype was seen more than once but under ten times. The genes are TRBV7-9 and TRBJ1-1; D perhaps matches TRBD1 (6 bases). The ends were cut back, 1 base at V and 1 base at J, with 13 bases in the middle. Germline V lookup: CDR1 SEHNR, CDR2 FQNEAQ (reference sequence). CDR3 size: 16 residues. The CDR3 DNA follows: TGTGCCAGCAGCTTAGAGGGCAGGGGCAAGAACACTGAAGCTTTCTTT. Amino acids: CASSLEGRGKNTEAFF.

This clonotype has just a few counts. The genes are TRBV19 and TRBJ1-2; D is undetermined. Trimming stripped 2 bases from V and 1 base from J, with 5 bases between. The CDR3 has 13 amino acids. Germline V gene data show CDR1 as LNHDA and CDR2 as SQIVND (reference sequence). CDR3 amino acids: CASSIQVNYGYTF. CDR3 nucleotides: TGTGCCAGTAGTATACAGGTTAACTATGGCTACACCTTC.

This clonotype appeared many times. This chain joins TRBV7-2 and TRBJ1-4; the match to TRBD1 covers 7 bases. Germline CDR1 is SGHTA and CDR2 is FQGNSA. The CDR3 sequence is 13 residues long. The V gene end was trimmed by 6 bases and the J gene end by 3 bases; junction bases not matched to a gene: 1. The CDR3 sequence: CASRGQPNEKLFF. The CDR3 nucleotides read TGTGCCAGCAGGGGACAGCCTAATGAAAAACTGTTTTTT.

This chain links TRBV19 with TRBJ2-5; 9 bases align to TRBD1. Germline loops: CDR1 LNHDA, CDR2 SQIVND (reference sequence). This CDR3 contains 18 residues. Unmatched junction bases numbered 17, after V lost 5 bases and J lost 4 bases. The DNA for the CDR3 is TGTGCCAGTAGTCTGGGGACGGACATCGGACAGGGGTCAGAGACCCAGTACTTC. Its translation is CASSLGTDIGQGSETQYF.

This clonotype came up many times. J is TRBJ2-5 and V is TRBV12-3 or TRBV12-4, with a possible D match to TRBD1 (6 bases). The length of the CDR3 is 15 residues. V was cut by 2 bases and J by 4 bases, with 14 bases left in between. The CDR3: CASSLLSDRGETQYF. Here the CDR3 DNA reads TGTGCCAGCAGTTTATTGTCGGACAGAGGAGAGACCCAGTACTTC.

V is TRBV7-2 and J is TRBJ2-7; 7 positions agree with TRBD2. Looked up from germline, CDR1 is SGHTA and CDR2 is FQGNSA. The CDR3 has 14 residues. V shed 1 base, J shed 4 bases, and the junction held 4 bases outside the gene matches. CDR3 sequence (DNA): TGTGCCAGCAGCTTAGAGGTGGGGGGGTACGAGCAGTACGTC. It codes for CASSLEVGGYEQYV.

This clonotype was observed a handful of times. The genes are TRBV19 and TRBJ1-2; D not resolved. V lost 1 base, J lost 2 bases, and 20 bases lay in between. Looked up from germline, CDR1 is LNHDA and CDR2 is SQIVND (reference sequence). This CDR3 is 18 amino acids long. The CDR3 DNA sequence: TGTGCCAGTAGTATAGTGAGGGAGACGGAGGGCTTAAACTATGGCTACACCTTC. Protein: CASSIVRETEGLNYGYTF. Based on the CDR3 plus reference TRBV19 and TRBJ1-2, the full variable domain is DGGITQSPKYLFRKEGQNVTLSCEQNLNHDAMYWYRQDPGQGLRLIYYSQIVNDFQKGDIAEGYSVSREKKESFPLTVTSAQKNPTAFYLCASSIVRETEGLNYGYTFGSGTRLTVV.

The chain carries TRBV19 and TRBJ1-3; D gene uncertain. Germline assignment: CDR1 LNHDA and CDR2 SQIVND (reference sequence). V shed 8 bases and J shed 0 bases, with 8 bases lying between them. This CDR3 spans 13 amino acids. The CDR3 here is CASADVSGNTIYF. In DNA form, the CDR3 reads TGTGCCAGTGCCGACGTCTCTGGAAACACCATATATTTT.

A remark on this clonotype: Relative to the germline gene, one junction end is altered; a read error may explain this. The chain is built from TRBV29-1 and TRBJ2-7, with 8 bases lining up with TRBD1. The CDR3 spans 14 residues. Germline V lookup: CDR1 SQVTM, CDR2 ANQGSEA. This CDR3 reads CSVEGQGSSYEQYF. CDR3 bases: TGCAGCGTCGAAGGACAGGGATCATCCTACGAGCAGTACTTC.

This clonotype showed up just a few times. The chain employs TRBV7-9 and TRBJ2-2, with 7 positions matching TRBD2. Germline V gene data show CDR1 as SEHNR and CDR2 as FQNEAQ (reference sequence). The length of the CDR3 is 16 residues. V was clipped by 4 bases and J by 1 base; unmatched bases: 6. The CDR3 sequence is CASSSPSGKNTGELFF. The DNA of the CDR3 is TGTGCCAGCAGCTCTCCCAGCGGGAAGAACACCGGGGAGCTGTTTTTT. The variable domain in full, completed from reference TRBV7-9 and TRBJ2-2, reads DTGVSQNPRHKITKRGQNVTFRCDPISEHNRLYWYRQTLGQGPEFLTYFQNEAQLEKSRLLSDRFSAERPKGSFSTLEIQRTEQGDSAMYLCASSSPSGKNTGELFFGEGSRLTVL.

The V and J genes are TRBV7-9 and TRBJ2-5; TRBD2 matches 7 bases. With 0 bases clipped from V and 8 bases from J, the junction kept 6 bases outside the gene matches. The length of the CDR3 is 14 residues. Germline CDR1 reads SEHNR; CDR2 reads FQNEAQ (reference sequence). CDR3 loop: CASSLALASGTQYF. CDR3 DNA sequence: TGTGCCAGCAGCTTAGCCCTAGCTAGCGGTACCCAGTACTTC.

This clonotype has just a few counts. This chain's CDR3 is CASSPGPGRQYV. The CDR3 bases are TGTGCCAGCAGCCCGGGCCCCGGGAGGCAGTACGTC. The V gene is TRBV7-9, the J gene TRBJ2-7; D perhaps matches TRBD2 (6 bases). Germline values: CDR1 SEHNR, CDR2 FQNEAQ (reference sequence). The CDR3 covers 12 residues. Trimming removed 5 bases at V and 9 bases at J, with 14 bases between.

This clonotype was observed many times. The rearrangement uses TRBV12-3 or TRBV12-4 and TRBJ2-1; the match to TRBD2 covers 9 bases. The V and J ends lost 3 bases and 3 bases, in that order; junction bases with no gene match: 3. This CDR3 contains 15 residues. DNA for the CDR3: TGTGCCAGCAGTTTCACACTAGCGGGCTACAATGAGCAGTTCTTC. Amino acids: CASSFTLAGYNEQFF.

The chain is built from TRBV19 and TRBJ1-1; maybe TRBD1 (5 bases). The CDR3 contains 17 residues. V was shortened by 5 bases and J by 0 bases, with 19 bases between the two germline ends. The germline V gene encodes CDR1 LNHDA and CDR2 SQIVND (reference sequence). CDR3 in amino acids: CASSPSGQGSVNTEAFF. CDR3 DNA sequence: TGTGCCAGTAGTCCGAGCGGCCAGGGATCCGTGAACACTGAAGCTTTCTTT.